The present entry profiles one TCR beta chain with its context. Antigen: not known. The record originates from a study of T cell repertoires in cytomegalovirus infection. Whole-study context: CMV epitopes used comprised recently identified HLA-C-restricted ones and well-studied HLA-B-restricted ones. An indication of both CMV infection and matching HLA type came from public TCR beta signatures.

Overall study findings and caveats: Carriage of CMV together with the relevant HLA was identifiable through cumulative public TCR beta family frequency. CMV-specific TCR beta clonotypes restricted by HLA-C dominated the ex vivo response.

TCRdb recomputed calls from the reads with MiXCR, one row per CDR3 protein. The data show hundreds of thousands of distinct CDR3 sequences, with approximately 31% seen just once and roughly 12% held by the top ten. Per germline, CDR1 DFQATT and CDR2 SNEGSKA (reference sequence). Trimming took off 5 bases at V and 3 bases at J, with 18 bases between the two ends. The CDR3 covers 15 residues. This specimen was cultured CD8+ T cells from PBMCs, taken from culture after CMV antigen stimulation. This TCR came from a human donor in good health (CMV status not recorded). Some clones in this sample may be carry-over from other donors' samples. The gene calls are TRBV20-1 and TRBJ2-3, with D tentatively TRBD2 (5 bases). The CDR3 reads CSARNRELPTDTQYF. In DNA form, the CDR3 reads TGCAGTGCTCGAAATCGGGAACTCCCGACAGATACGCAGTATTTT.